This T cell receptor beta chain was captured in a study of cytomegalovirus exposure and HLA in healthy donors. Turning to the study itself: Of 350 to 400 genotyped donors, 81% grouped in the Caucasian-associated ancestry cluster. Findings and caveats of the study: On later analysis, the bulk of CMV-associated TCR beta chains appeared to be HLA-restricted. Investigators reported approximately 170 TCR beta chains as tied to cytomegalovirus.

Each donor was healthy, and each was a bone marrow donor. The primer mix had 60 Vbeta and 13 Jbeta primers. The protocol was immunoSEQ multiplex PCR, while the TCRdb copy is restricted to in-frame clones and leaves out a portion. There are some 200,000 clones in the sample; approximately 80% occur only once, and roughly 0.75% lies in the top ten. Germline CDR1 reads SGHRS; CDR2 reads YFSETQ. J was trimmed by 4 bases and V by 0 bases; bases with no gene match: 6. The CDR3 totals 16 residues. As regards this clone: Its antigen is still unknown.

The origin of this receptor is a boy between 2 and 10 years old in good health and CMV-seronegative. Sequencing input: PBMCs. V usage is TRBV5-1 and J usage is TRBJ1-2; 10 bases are a match to TRBD1. In DNA, the CDR3 is TGCGCCAGCAGCTTGGCCGGGACAGGGGACGGCTATGGCTACACCTTC. It specifies CASSLAGTGDGYGYTF.